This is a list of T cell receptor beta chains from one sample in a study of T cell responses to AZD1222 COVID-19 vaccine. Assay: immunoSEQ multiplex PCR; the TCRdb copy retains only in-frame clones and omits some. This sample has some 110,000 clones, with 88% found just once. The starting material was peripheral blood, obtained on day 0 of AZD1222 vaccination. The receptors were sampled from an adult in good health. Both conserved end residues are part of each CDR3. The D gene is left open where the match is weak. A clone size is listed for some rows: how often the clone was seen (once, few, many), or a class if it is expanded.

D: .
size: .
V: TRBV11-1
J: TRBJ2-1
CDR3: CASSLGPEYNEQFF
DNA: TGTGCCAGCAGCTTAGGGCCAGAGTACAATGAGCAGTTCTTC

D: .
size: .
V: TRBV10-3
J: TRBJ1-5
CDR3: CASSGGAAEPQHF
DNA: TGTGCCAGCTCCGGAGGGGCGGCAGAGCCCCAGCATTTT

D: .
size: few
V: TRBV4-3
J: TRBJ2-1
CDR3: CASSQDPRGTSSYNEQFF
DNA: TGCGCCAGCAGCCAAGACCCTAGGGGGACGAGCTCCTACAATGAGCAGTTCTTC

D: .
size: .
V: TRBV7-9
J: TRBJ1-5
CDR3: CATRTGGEGNQPQHF
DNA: TGTGCCACAAGAACGGGGGGAGAAGGGAATCAGCCCCAGCATTTT

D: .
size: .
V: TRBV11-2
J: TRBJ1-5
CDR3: CASSLDRNQPQHF
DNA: TGTGCCAGCAGCTTAGACCGGAATCAGCCCCAGCATTTT

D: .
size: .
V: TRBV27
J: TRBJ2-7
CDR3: CASSFAESYEQYF
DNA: TGTGCCAGCAGTTTCGCGGAATCCTACGAGCAGTACTTC

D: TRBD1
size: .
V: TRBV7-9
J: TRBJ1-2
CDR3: CASSQGTGNYGYTF
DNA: TGTGCCAGCAGCCAAGGGACAGGAAACTATGGCTACACCTTC

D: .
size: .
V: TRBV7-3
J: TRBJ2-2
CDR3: CASSLTGGPGELFF
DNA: TGTGCCAGCAGCTTAACGGGAGGACCCGGGGAGCTGTTTTTT

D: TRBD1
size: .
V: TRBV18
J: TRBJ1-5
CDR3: CASSPGQGQPQHF
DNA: TGTGCCAGCTCACCGGGACAGGGTCAGCCCCAGCATTTT

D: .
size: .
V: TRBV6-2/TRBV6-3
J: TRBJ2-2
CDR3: CASSDGTVADTGELFF
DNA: TGTGCCAGCAGTGACGGGACGGTCGCGGATACCGGGGAGCTGTTTTTT

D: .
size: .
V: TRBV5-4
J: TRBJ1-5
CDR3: CASSLAVGRADAKRQPQHF
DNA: TGTGCCAGCAGCTTGGCGGTGGGTAGGGCCGATGCGAAACGTCAGCCCCAGCATTTT

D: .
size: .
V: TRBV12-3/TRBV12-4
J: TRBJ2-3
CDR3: CASSPGNTQYF
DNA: TGTGCCAGCAGTCCCGGGAACACGCAGTATTTT

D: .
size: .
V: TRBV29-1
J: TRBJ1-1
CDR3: CSAEGGNTEAFF
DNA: TGCAGCGCCGAGGGGGGAAACACTGAAGCTTTCTTT

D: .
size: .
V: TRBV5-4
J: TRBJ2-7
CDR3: CASSYWAGLDEQYF
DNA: TGTGCCAGCAGCTACTGGGCGGGGTTAGACGAGCAGTACTTC

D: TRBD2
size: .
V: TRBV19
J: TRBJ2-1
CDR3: CASSLPGGGGNEQFF
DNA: TGTGCCAGTAGTCTACCTGGTGGGGGGGGCAATGAGCAGTTCTTC

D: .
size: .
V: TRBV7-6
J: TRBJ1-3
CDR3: CASSLAGTSSGNTIYF
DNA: TGTGCCAGCAGCTTAGCGGGTACGAGCTCTGGAAACACCATATATTTT

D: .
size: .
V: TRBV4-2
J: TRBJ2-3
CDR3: CASSQDPKDTQYF
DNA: TGTGCCAGCAGCCAAGACCCAAAAGATACGCAGTATTTT

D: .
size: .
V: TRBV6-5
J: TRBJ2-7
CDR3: CASSYSGRVNYEQYF
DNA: TGTGCCAGCAGTTACTCGGGCAGGGTAAACTACGAGCAGTACTTC

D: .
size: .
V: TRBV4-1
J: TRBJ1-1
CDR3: CASSQGTEAFF
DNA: TGCGCCAGCAGCCAAGGGACTGAAGCTTTCTTT

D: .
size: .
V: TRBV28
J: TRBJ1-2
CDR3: CASSTINYGYTF
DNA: TGTGCCAGCAGTACGATTAACTATGGCTACACCTTC

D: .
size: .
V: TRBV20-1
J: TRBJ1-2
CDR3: CSASGGGIEYGYTF
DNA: TGCAGTGCTAGTGGAGGGGGAATTGAATATGGCTACACCTTC

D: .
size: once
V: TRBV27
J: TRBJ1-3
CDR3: CASRRRPTSGNTIYF
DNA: TGTGCCAGCAGGCGAAGGCCGACCTCTGGAAACACCATATATTTT

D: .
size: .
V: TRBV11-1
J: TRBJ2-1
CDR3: CASSLNPLDRDEQFF
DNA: TGTGCCAGCAGCTTAAATCCCCTCGATCGGGATGAGCAGTTCTTC

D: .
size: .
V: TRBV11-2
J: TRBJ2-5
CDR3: CASSSMGESLQETQYF
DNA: TGTGCCAGCAGCTCTATGGGGGAATCCCTCCAAGAGACCCAGTACTTC

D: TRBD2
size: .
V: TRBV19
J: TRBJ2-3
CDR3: CASRRLGSGGAGDTQYF
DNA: TGTGCCAGTAGGAGGTTGGGTAGCGGGGGGGCCGGAGATACGCAGTATTTT

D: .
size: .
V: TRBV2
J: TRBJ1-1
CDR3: CASRVDKYTEAFF
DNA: TGTGCCAGCAGGGTGGACAAATACACTGAAGCTTTCTTT

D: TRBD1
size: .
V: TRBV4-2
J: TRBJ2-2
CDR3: CASSQSSGTGGWDTGELFF
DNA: TGTGCCAGCAGCCAATCTTCCGGGACAGGGGGCTGGGACACCGGGGAGCTGTTTTTT